This T cell receptor (beta chain) was retrieved from a study of shared clonotypes between healthy human individuals. The CDR3 contains 12 residues. The germline V and J ends were trimmed by 7 bases and 1 base, with 8 bases remaining between them. CDR1 and CDR2 (germline): LNHNV, YYDKDF (reference sequence). From CD4+ cells came CD45RA+ naive and CD45RA-negative memory subsets. It was across several immunoSEQ plates that each subset's genomic DNA was evenly split. As processed by the authors: In the immunoSEQ data, sequences were junction-only and lacked quality scores, so filtering differed. Data came from immunoSEQ multiplex PCR; TCRdb stores just in-frame clones and leaves some out. D and trimming come from the DNA, and the V and J calls and clone size come from that table. The table records around 2.3 million clones, approximately 94% of them present only once.

The source of this sequence is a young man in good health. The genes are TRBV15 and TRBJ2-7; D remains unclear. The sequencing input was naive CD4+ T cells sorted from blood. Specified subset: CD45RA+ positively selected. The CDR3 here is CATTQLSYEQYF. For the CDR3, the DNA is TGTGCCACCACACAGTTGTCCTACGAGCAGTACTTC.